This is a list of T cell receptor beta chains from one sample in a study of T-cell memory formation after mild COVID-19. Using its own MiXCR run on the 5' RACE reads, TCRdb lists one record per CDR3 protein. The table records 200,000 to 250,000 distinct CDR3 sequences, over 15% of them present only once. Sequenced material: PBMCs or a T cell subset sorted from them (not recorded which). These TCRs come from a young man who had mild COVID-19 (a few samples of this study predate the infection). Cell type and time point are not known. The conserved cysteine and the conserved F or W are not part of the CDR3 here. The order of the fields is V gene, CDR3 protein.

v_call: TRBV20-1; cdr3_aa: SAPDLTGVGYT
v_call: TRBV2; cdr3_aa: ASSLPWRGVSNEQF
v_call: TRBV4-2; cdr3_aa: ASSQGRPQGDTEAF
v_call: TRBV5-1; cdr3_aa: ASSSTSGTSGGRRNIQY
v_call: TRBV12-3/TRBV12-4; cdr3_aa: ASSPLRQGGMNTEAF
v_call: TRBV4-2; cdr3_aa: ASSQGGGFSTDTQY
v_call: TRBV6-4; cdr3_aa: ARQTTGTGTSRGYT
v_call: TRBV5-1; cdr3_aa: ASSLPPGETQY
v_call: TRBV5-1; cdr3_aa: ASSLVAGLSYNEQF
v_call: TRBV6-5; cdr3_aa: ASSGTNNQPQH
v_call: TRBV4-3; cdr3_aa: ASSGGVRNQPQH
v_call: TRBV24-1; cdr3_aa: ATSDPGRGDGYT
v_call: TRBV5-6; cdr3_aa: ASSAQTGSGNTIY
v_call: TRBV5-6; cdr3_aa: ASSHRLGPGYT
v_call: TRBV7-2; cdr3_aa: ASSFQGLSGNTIY
v_call: TRBV6-5; cdr3_aa: ASTGTGATDTQY
v_call: TRBV6-1; cdr3_aa: ASSLGQGGGELF
v_call: TRBV19; cdr3_aa: ASSTLAGGDGYT
v_call: TRBV5-1; cdr3_aa: ASSLGRDEKLF
v_call: TRBV7-9; cdr3_aa: ASSPRGDRNTGELF
v_call: TRBV4-2; cdr3_aa: ASSQPRNGGADEQF
v_call: TRBV6-5; cdr3_aa: ASRPAGASTDTQY
v_call: TRBV3-1; cdr3_aa: ASTSSGANVLT
v_call: TRBV7-2; cdr3_aa: ASSLGRNRGSYGYT
v_call: TRBV7-9; cdr3_aa: ASSLDSPESGYT